Shown below are 17 T cell receptor beta chains from a single sample sequenced in a study of cytomegalovirus exposure and HLA in healthy donors. The primer mix had 60 Vbeta and 13 Jbeta primers. This table comes from immunoSEQ multiplex PCR, and its TCRdb copy is limited to in-frame clones, with some not included. The data hold approximately 91,000 clones, with around 70% observed a single time. Sequenced: PBMCs. The receptors shown here come from a female donor in good health and CMV-seronegative.

The chain combines TRBV18 with TRBJ2-5; no definite D call. CDR3 length equals 13 residues. Germline lookup yields CDR1 KGHSH and CDR2 LQKENI. The germline V and J ends were trimmed by 6 bases and 0 bases, with 8 bases remaining between them. The CDR3 loop reads CASSPGYQETQYF. CDR3 nucleotides: TGTGCCAGCTCCCCCGGGTACCAAGAGACCCAGTACTTC.

J is TRBJ1-1 and V is TRBV4-1; no firm D call. Germline V gives CDR1 MGHRA, CDR2 YSYEKL. The V end was cut by 2 bases, the J end by 1 base, with 14 bases between. CDR3 length: 16 residues. CDR3 DNA sequence: TGCGCCAGCAGCCAAAACCTGTTCAGGAAGAACACTGAAGCTTTCTTT. Protein product: CASSQNLFRKNTEAFF.

This clone has only a few counts. J is TRBJ1-5 and V is TRBV6-5, with D perhaps matching TRBD1 (6 bases). V was pared by 0 bases and J by 5 bases, with 11 bases between. CDR3 length: 15 residues. The germline V gene encodes CDR1 MNHEY and CDR2 SVGAGI. The CDR3 DNA is TGTGCCAGCAGTTACTCGCAACAGGGTGATCAGCCCCAGCATTTT. Translating it yields CASSYSQQGDQPQHF.

The chain has TRBV18 and TRBJ1-1; D perhaps matches TRBD1 (6 bases). There are 12 residues in the CDR3. Looked up from germline, CDR1 is KGHSH and CDR2 is LQKENI. V was cut by 3 bases and J by 10 bases, with 12 bases left in between. The CDR3 coding sequence is TGTGCCAGCTCACCGAAAGGGGGGGGAGCTTTCTTT. This encodes CASSPKGGGAFF.

This clone was seen a handful of times. This rearrangement joins TRBV28 to TRBJ2-7, with D perhaps matching TRBD1 (6 bases). Germline CDR1 and CDR2: MDHEN and SYDVKM. Trimming stripped 2 bases from V and 3 bases from J, with 17 bases between. The CDR3 is 16 amino acids. CDR3 sequence: CASSLSRDIIIYEQYF. CDR3 in DNA: TGTGCCAGCAGTTTAAGCCGGGACATCATAATCTACGAGCAGTACTTC.

The rearrangement links TRBV13 to TRBJ1-2; D unclear. Trimming cost V 3 bases and J 1 base, with 6 bases left between them. Germline CDR1 is PRHDT and CDR2 is FYEKMQ (reference sequence). The CDR3 runs 13 residues. The CDR3 coding sequence is TGTGCCAGCAGCTTGCGGGATAACTATGGCTACACCTTC. It specifies CASSLRDNYGYTF.

The chain combines TRBV5-6 with TRBJ2-2; 8 bases match TRBD2. Trimming at V came to 0 bases and at J to 1 base, leaving 2 bases not matched to a gene. Germline loops: CDR1 SGHDT, CDR2 YYEEEE. This CDR3 is 16 amino acids long. CDR3 nucleotides: TGTGCCAGCAGCTTGGTAGCGGGACTGAACACCGGGGAGCTGTTTTTT. Translated: CASSLVAGLNTGELFF.

This clone has a single count. This chain joins TRBV7-2 and TRBJ2-7; 9 bases fit TRBD1. The CDR3 has 12 amino acids. V gave up 4 bases and J gave up 6 bases; unmatched junction bases: 1. Germline V lookup: CDR1 SGHTA, CDR2 FQGNSA. The CDR3 spells CASSSDRGEQYF. The CDR3 DNA reads as TGTGCCAGCAGCTCGGACAGGGGCGAGCAGTACTTC.

In this sample, this clone turned up a few times. V and J are TRBV6-1 and TRBJ2-2, with D possibly matching TRBD1 (6 bases). The CDR3 consists of 14 residues. V was clipped by 6 bases and J by 6 bases, with 14 bases between them. Germline values: CDR1 MNHNS, CDR2 SASEGT. In DNA form, the CDR3 reads TGTGCCAGCAGCCACAGGGTAGAGGCCGGGGAGCTGTTTTTT. The encoded protein is CASSHRVEAGELFF.

The chain joins TRBV2 to TRBJ1-5; 7 bases agree with TRBD1. The CDR3 contains 14 residues. Germline lookup yields CDR1 SNHLY and CDR2 FYNNEI. V gave up 4 bases and J gave up 2 bases; unmatched junction bases: 2. In DNA form, the CDR3 reads TGTGCCAGCAGTGTCGGACAGGGCAATCAGCCCCAGCATTTT. This encodes CASSVGQGNQPQHF.

This chain connects TRBV21-1 to TRBJ2-3; TRBD1 was called by the table and not checked on the DNA. TRBV21-1 is assigned pseudogene status. The CDR3 loop spans 15 amino acids. In DNA, the CDR3 is TGTGCCAGCAGGACCGGGACAGCGAGCACAGATACGCAGTATTTT. It specifies CASRTGTASTDTQYF.

The CDR3 nucleotides read TGTGCCAGCAGCCCACCGACAGGGGAGGGAAACACCATATATTTT. This translates into CASSPPTGEGNTIYF. V usage is TRBV7-9 and J usage is TRBJ1-3, with 8 bases fitting TRBD1. Germline V gene data show CDR1 as SEHNR and CDR2 as FQNEAQ (reference sequence). The CDR3 is made up of 15 amino acids. J gave up 4 bases and V 5 bases, and 7 bases lay outside the gene matches.

This clone has only a few counts. The rearrangement links TRBV12-5 to TRBJ2-1, with 7 positions matching TRBD1. From germline, CDR1 is LGHNT and CDR2 FRNRAP. Germline trimming cut 2 bases from V and 2 bases from J; bases unmatched to any gene: 0. The CDR3 is made up of 14 amino acids. DNA of the CDR3: TGTGCTAGTGGTTTGACAGGGGCCTACAATGAGCAGTTCTTC. It translates to CASGLTGAYNEQFF.

Comment on this clone: Additional DNA sequences in this sample encode the identical CDR3. In nucleotides, the CDR3 is TGCAGCGTTGAAGATCGAGGTGGCTACACCTTC. Amino acid sequence: CSVEDRGGYTF. The chain uses TRBV29-1 and TRBJ1-2; D is ambiguous. Trimming took 0 bases from V and 7 from J, leaving 6 bases between them. The length of the CDR3 is 11 residues. CDR1 is SQVTM and CDR2 is ANQGSEA in the germline V gene.

V and J are TRBV7-9 and TRBJ1-2; 10 bases align to TRBD1. Looked up from germline, CDR1 is SEHNR and CDR2 is FQNEAQ (reference sequence). The junction had 4 bases not matched to a gene; V was cut back by 7 bases and J by 2 bases. This CDR3 is built from 14 residues. The CDR3 DNA reads TGTGCCAGCACGAGGACAGGGGGAAACTATGGCTACACCTTC. Translated, it gives CASTRTGGNYGYTF.

This clone was detected ten times or more. CDR3 sequence: CSVPRAQGTDTQYF. The CDR3 DNA sequence: TGCAGCGTTCCTAGAGCGCAGGGGACAGATACGCAGTATTTT. This chain joins TRBV29-1 and TRBJ2-3; the D gene is possibly TRBD1 (6 bases). V lost 5 bases, J lost 3 bases, and 15 bases lay in between. The CDR3 spans 14 residues. Germline V CDR1 and CDR2: SQVTM, ANQGSEA.

The chain employs TRBV7-9 and TRBJ1-3; 9 nucleotides align to TRBD1. From germline, CDR1 is SEHNR and CDR2 FQNEAQ (reference sequence). The CDR3 runs 13 residues. V lost 8 bases and J lost 4; bases outside the gene matches: 3. The CDR3 coding sequence is TGTGCCAGCCTGACAGGGGGAGGAAACACCATATATTTT. Amino acids: CASLTGGGNTIYF.